The entry below gives a single T cell receptor beta chain sequence along with its context. Its matching antigen is unknown. The sample is drawn from a study of cytomegalovirus exposure and HLA in healthy donors. Some clones are missing from TCRdb's copy, which holds only in-frame ones; the method was immunoSEQ multiplex PCR. Of approximately 65,000 clones listed, about 96% were seen once; the top ten hold 2.4%. Trimming cost V 3 bases and J 6 bases; bases outside gene matches: 6. Looked up from germline, CDR1 is KGHSH and CDR2 is LQKENI. This CDR3 comprises 14 residues. Study-level findings and limits: Most sequenced TCRs were rare (though some public TCRs occurred in many donors). Cytomegalovirus status was reportedly diagnosed by the classifier with high specificity and sensitivity. First-cohort TCR clusters were later found to tend to co-occur in the 120 validation repertoires.

The sequenced sample was PBMCs. This clonotype was obtained from a man aged 18 to 30 in good health and CMV-seronegative. The chain carries TRBV18 and TRBJ2-7, with 9 bases aligning to TRBD1. CDR3 sequence (DNA): TGTGCCAGCTCACCGGACAGGGGAGGAAGCGAGCAGTACTTC. This translates into CASSPDRGGSEQYF.